The 32 T cell receptor beta chains below were found in one sample sequenced in a study of T cells of healthy individuals. TCRdb processed the 5' RACE reads anew with MiXCR; each CDR3 protein has one entry. The sample has more than 85,000 distinct CDR3 sequences; around 17% are singletons. The receptors stem from a human donor in good health.

This clonotype came up a few times. This chain links TRBV20-1 with TRBJ1-5; D is possibly TRBD1 (5 bases). CDR1 DFQATT and CDR2 SNEGSKA come from the germline V gene (reference sequence). CDR3 size: 14 residues. V lost 0 bases to trimming and J lost 9 bases, with 15 bases between them. CDR3 residues: CSARDSQGRGPQHF. The CDR3 DNA sequence: TGCAGTGCTAGAGATTCCCAGGGAAGGGGGCCCCAGCATTTT.

The rearrangement uses TRBV7-9 and TRBJ2-5; D ambiguous. Germline V gene lookup returns CDR1 SEHNR and CDR2 FQNEAQ (reference sequence). Trimming shortened V by 6 bases and J by 5 bases, and 13 bases separated the two germline ends. The CDR3 covers 13 residues. The CDR3 protein is CASSLLLVETQYF. The CDR3 DNA reads TGTGCCAGCAGTCTGCTGCTGGTGGAGACCCAGTACTTC. Filled out from reference TRBV7-9 and TRBJ2-5, the complete variable domain reads DTGVSQNPRHKITKRGQNVTFRCDPISEHNRLYWYRQTLGQGPEFLTYFQNEAQLEKSRLLSDRFSAERPKGSFSTLEIQRTEQGDSAMYLCASSLLLVETQYFGPGTRLLVL.

This clonotype has a handful of counts. V and J are TRBV23-1 and TRBJ2-4, with 7 nucleotides matching TRBD2. TRBV23-1 belongs to the ORF category, with a function that is uncertain. J lost 6 bases, V lost 1 base, and 6 bases had no gene match. This CDR3 is 15 amino acids long. CDR3 in amino acids: CASSQWPERGNIQYF. The CDR3 coding sequence is TGCGCCAGCAGTCAATGGCCGGAGCGGGGAAACATTCAGTACTTC.

The gene calls are TRBV12-3 or TRBV12-4 and TRBJ2-5, with 7 bases identical to TRBD2. V gave up 6 bases and J gave up 3 bases; unmatched junction bases: 4. CDR3 length: 13 amino acids. The CDR3 spells CASRPAGEETQYF. DNA of the CDR3: TGTGCCAGCAGACCTGCGGGAGAAGAGACCCAGTACTTC.

This clonotype was seen a handful of times. V usage is TRBV7-8 and J usage is TRBJ2-4; weak D call: TRBD1 (5 bases). CDR1 is SGHVS and CDR2 is FQNEAQ in the germline V gene. V was clipped by 4 bases and J by 0 bases, with 13 bases between them. The length of the CDR3 is 16 residues. As DNA, the CDR3 is TGTGCCAGCAGCTCCCTCCTGACAGTAGCCAAAAACATTCAGTACTTC. Its protein product is CASSSLLTVAKNIQYF.

This clonotype occurred many times. V gene TRBV28 combines with J gene TRBJ1-2; D is unresolved. The germline CDR1 and CDR2 sequences are MDHEN and SYDVKM. Trimming shortened V by 3 bases and J by 2 bases, and 10 bases separated the two germline ends. There are 14 residues in the CDR3. The CDR3 DNA follows: TGTGCCAGCAGTTTGGGGTGGGGAAACTATGGCTACACCTTC. It specifies CASSLGWGNYGYTF.

The V and J genes are TRBV6-2 or TRBV6-3 and TRBJ2-2; D unresolved. Trimming cost V 5 bases and J 1 base, with 8 bases left between them. Germline CDR1 MNHEY, CDR2 SVGEGT. This CDR3 has 14 amino acids. The CDR3 sequence is CASSLLVNTGELFF. In nucleotides, the CDR3 is TGTGCCAGCAGTCTTCTAGTGAACACCGGGGAGCTGTTTTTT.

This clonotype occurred a few times. The chain joins TRBV7-8 to TRBJ1-5, with a possible D match to TRBD1 (5 bases). V lost 5 bases and J lost 5, with 13 bases in between. Germline V gives CDR1 SGHVS, CDR2 FQNEAQ. The CDR3 runs 14 residues. CDR3 region: CASSTRDAHQPQHF. CDR3 DNA: TGTGCCAGCAGCACCCGGGACGCCCATCAGCCCCAGCATTTT.

This clonotype was observed a few times. This chain joins TRBV3-1 and TRBJ1-5, with a weak D call TRBD1 (5 bases). The CDR3 contains 17 residues. V lost 0 bases to trimming and J lost 1 base, with 13 bases between them. CDR1 and CDR2 (germline): LGHDT, YNNKEL (reference sequence). For the CDR3, the DNA is TGTGCCAGCAGCCAAGATTCGTGGGGGTACAGCAATCAGCCCCAGCATTTT. Protein: CASSQDSWGYSNQPQHF.

This clonotype was counted a few times. The V gene is TRBV11-2, the J gene TRBJ2-1; maybe TRBD2 (5 bases). This CDR3 contains 14 residues. Deletions cut 5 bases from V and 3 bases from J, with 11 bases between. Germline CDR1 SGHAT, CDR2 FQNNGV. The CDR3, as DNA: TGTGCCAGCAGCCGTAACGGGAACTACAATGAGCAGTTCTTC. Translation gives CASSRNGNYNEQFF.

The chain combines TRBV28 with TRBJ1-5; 8 positions match TRBD1. CDR3 length equals 15 residues. CDR1 is MDHEN, CDR2 SYDVKM, per germline. V lost 8 bases, J lost 2 bases, and 8 bases stayed unmatched. CDR3 region: CASLTPGQGNQPQHF. The CDR3 DNA follows: TGTGCCAGCTTAACTCCGGGACAGGGCAATCAGCCCCAGCATTTT.

This clonotype was observed many times. The chain combines TRBV25-1 with TRBJ1-5; 10 bases map to TRBD1. Germline CDR1 is MGHDK and CDR2 is SYGVNS. The CDR3 spans 14 residues. V lost 1 base and J lost 6; bases outside the gene matches: 0. The CDR3 spells CASSEWDRGQPQHF. The CDR3 DNA follows: TGTGCCAGCAGTGAATGGGACAGGGGTCAGCCCCAGCATTTT.

This clonotype has a handful of counts. J is TRBJ2-1 and V is TRBV4-2; 7 bases match TRBD2. The CDR3 has 16 residues. The germline V gene has CDR1 LGHNA and CDR2 YNFKEQ. The V segment lost 0 bases and the J segment 9 bases; nucleotides outside the gene matches: 11. CDR3 sequence reads: CASSQDTSGELGEQFF. The CDR3 DNA follows: TGTGCCAGCAGCCAAGATACCAGCGGGGAATTGGGTGAGCAGTTCTTC.

This clonotype was detected only a few times. The chain has TRBV4-3 and TRBJ1-3; 9 bases match TRBD1. After removal of 3 bases from V and 0 bases from J, the junction contained 15 bases not matched to a gene. The CDR3 totals 20 residues. Germline V CDR1 and CDR2: LGHNA, YSLEER. The CDR3 DNA is TGCGCCAGCAGCCATGGATCCGTGGGACAGGGATCCTCCTCTGGAAACACCATATATTTT. It is translated as CASSHGSVGQGSSSGNTIYF.

V and J are TRBV20-1 and TRBJ2-3; D perhaps matches TRBD2 (6 bases). From germline, CDR1 is DFQATT and CDR2 SNEGSKA (reference sequence). Trimming left V 3 bases short and J 0 bases short, with 16 bases between. CDR3 length: 16 residues. In DNA, the CDR3 is TGCAGTGCTAGTCGCCCGGGACTCGGGAGCACAGATACGCAGTATTTT. Its translation: CSASRPGLGSTDTQYF.

The chain employs TRBV20-1 and TRBJ2-7; D is unclear. The CDR3 sequence is 13 residues long. Trimming cost V 1 base and J 0 bases, with 7 bases left between them. Germline-derived CDR1 and CDR2 are DFQATT and SNEGSKA (reference sequence). The CDR3, as DNA: TGCAGTGCTAGAGTGGAAAGCTCCTACGAGCAGTACTTC. Protein: CSARVESSYEQYF.

At least ten counts were recorded for this clonotype. The chain couples TRBV20-1 to TRBJ1-1, with a tentative D call TRBD1 (5 bases). The V end lost 3 bases, the J end lost 7 bases, and 9 bases lay between the germline ends. Germline V gene lookup returns CDR1 DFQATT and CDR2 SNEGSKA (reference sequence). This CDR3 contains 11 residues. This CDR3 is CSASSDIEAFF. The CDR3, as DNA: TGCAGTGCTAGTTCGGACATTGAAGCTTTCTTT.

The chain has TRBV6-5 and TRBJ1-4; no clear D. Germline CDR1 is MNHEY and CDR2 is SVGAGI. Trimming took off 7 bases at V and 4 bases at J, with 13 bases between the two ends. The CDR3 has 14 residues. The CDR3 nucleotides read TGTGCCAGCAAGGGAGGGAGGCATAATGAAAAACTGTTTTTT. Translated, it gives CASKGGRHNEKLFF.

The chain carries TRBV6-5 and TRBJ1-1; 8 nucleotides line up with TRBD1. Germline V gene data show CDR1 as MNHEY and CDR2 as SVGAGI. The CDR3 spans 13 residues. The V segment lost 5 bases and the J segment 11 bases; nucleotides outside the gene matches: 10. The CDR3 loop reads CASSPRTGKEAFF. CDR3 bases: TGTGCCAGCAGTCCCCGGACAGGGAAGGAGGCTTTCTTT.

In this sample, this clonotype turned up many times. The genes are TRBV7-3 and TRBJ2-1; 9 nucleotides line up with TRBD1. Per the germline V gene, CDR1 is SGHTA and CDR2 is FQGTGA. The CDR3 loop spans 17 amino acids. V dropped 1 base and J dropped 7; count of bases not matched to a gene: 11. CDR3 nucleotide sequence: TGTGCCAGCAGCTTAAAGTTTGAGACAGGGGGATGGAATGAGCAGTTCTTC. This gives the protein CASSLKFETGGWNEQFF.

This clonotype was counted ten times or more. The rearrangement uses TRBV7-2 and TRBJ2-3; no clear D. The CDR3 has 15 amino acids. Germline-derived CDR1 and CDR2 are SGHTA and FQGNSA. With 5 bases removed from V and 4 bases from J, the gap between germline ends came to 16 bases. CDR3 in amino acids: CASSPGQTTADTQYF. The CDR3 DNA sequence: TGTGCCAGCAGCCCAGGCCAGACCACGGCAGATACGCAGTATTTT.

The chain recombines TRBV7-4 with TRBJ2-1, with TRBD2 matching 9 bases. The CDR3 contains 17 residues. V lost 3 bases to trimming and J lost 7 bases; unmatched junction nucleotides: 13. CDR1 and CDR2 (germline): SGHVT, SQSDAQ. The CDR3 is CASSFSSISGSSNEQFF. DNA for the CDR3: TGTGCCAGCAGCTTCTCTTCTATTAGCGGGAGCTCTAATGAGCAGTTCTTC.

The gene calls are TRBV6-2 or TRBV6-3 and TRBJ2-2, with D possibly called TRBD1 or TRBD2 (5 bases each). Germline-derived CDR1 and CDR2 are MNHEY and SVGEGT. The CDR3 has 16 residues. V was pared by 2 bases and J by 6 bases, with 16 bases between. CDR3 region: CASSYRGLAGAGELFF. The DNA of the CDR3 is TGTGCCAGCAGTTACCGGGGCTTGGCGGGCGCCGGGGAGCTGTTTTTT.

This clonotype was picked up a small number of times. The chain employs TRBV7-2 and TRBJ2-5, with 8 bases lining up with TRBD2. Germline V gene lookup returns CDR1 SGHTA and CDR2 FQGNSA. The V and J ends lost 1 base and 1 base, in that order; junction bases with no gene match: 8. This CDR3 is built from 17 residues. The chain's CDR3 is CASSLDTSGRVQETQYF. CDR3 nucleotides: TGTGCCAGCAGCTTAGACACTAGCGGTAGGGTCCAAGAGACCCAGTACTTC.

This clonotype was seen a few times. CDR3 bases: TGCAGCGTTGATCCAGGGGGAAATCAGCCCCAGCATTTT. Amino acid sequence: CSVDPGGNQPQHF. The chain carries TRBV29-1 and TRBJ1-5; 7 bases match TRBD1. Per germline, CDR1 SQVTM and CDR2 ANQGSEA. CDR3 length equals 13 residues. With V trimmed by 3 bases and J by 4 bases, 3 bases remained unmatched.

Only a few counts were recorded for this clonotype. The V call is TRBV20-1, the J call TRBJ2-3; 12 bases agree with TRBD2. Trimming at V came to 0 bases and at J to 4 bases, leaving 5 bases not matched to a gene. In germline, CDR1 is DFQATT, CDR2 SNEGSKA (reference sequence). The CDR3 is 16 residues long. CDR3 in DNA: TGCAGTGCTAGAGAACCTAGCGGGGGGGCCGCAGATACGCAGTATTTT. Its translation: CSAREPSGGAADTQYF.

The chain recombines TRBV13 with TRBJ1-6; tentatively, D is TRBD1 (5 bases). This CDR3 spans 14 amino acids. Trimming pared 5 bases from V and 6 bases from J, leaving 11 bases between. Germline V gives CDR1 PRHDT, CDR2 FYEKMQ (reference sequence). CDR3 nucleotides: TGTGCCAGCAGCCCGACAGCCACTAATTCACCCCTCCACTTT. Its translation is CASSPTATNSPLHF. The full variable domain, in which reference TRBV13 and TRBJ1-6 provide the parts outside the CDR3, is AAGVIQSPRHLIKEKRETATLKCYPIPRHDTVYWYQQGPGQDPQFLISFYEKMQSDKGSIPDRFSAQQFSDYHSELNMSSLELGDSALYFCASSPTATNSPLHFGNGTRLTVT.

This clonotype showed up just a few times. The chain is built from TRBV29-1 and TRBJ2-1; TRBD1 is a possible D gene (5 bases). The CDR3 runs 13 residues. The germline CDR1 and CDR2 sequences are SQVTM and ANQGSEA. Trimming left V 7 bases short and J 0 bases short, with 10 bases between. The chain's CDR3 is CSAARGSYNEQFF. The CDR3 DNA sequence: TGCAGCGCCGCTAGGGGCTCCTACAATGAGCAGTTCTTC.

V is TRBV15 and J is TRBJ2-1; D might be TRBD1 (5 bases). The CDR3 contains 15 residues. V was trimmed by 0 bases and J by 4 bases, leaving 10 bases between them. In germline, CDR1 is LNHNV, CDR2 YYDKDF (reference sequence). In DNA form, the CDR3 reads TGTGCCACCAGCAGAGACCCAGACAGATACAATGAGCAGTTCTTC. This codes for CATSRDPDRYNEQFF.

This clonotype has a count of ten or more. The chain has TRBV29-1 and TRBJ1-6; 7 bases align to TRBD1. The V gene's germline CDR1 is SQVTM and CDR2 ANQGSEA. The CDR3 is 13 residues long. Trimming removed 4 bases from V and 10 bases from J; junction bases left unmatched: 7. The CDR3 sequence is CSVGTGVGSPLHF. CDR3 in DNA: TGCAGCGTTGGCACAGGGGTAGGATCACCCCTCCACTTT.

This chain joins TRBV10-3 and TRBJ2-3; either TRBD1 or TRBD2 may fit D (6 bases each). Germline CDR1 is ENHRY and CDR2 is SYGVKD. Trimming shortened V by 9 bases and J by 2 bases, and 12 bases separated the two germline ends. This CDR3 is 13 amino acids long. The CDR3 reads CAMGGGLTDTQYF. CDR3 nucleotide sequence: TGTGCCATGGGGGGCGGACTCACAGATACGCAGTATTTT.

The sample holds many counts of this clonotype. V and J are TRBV4-3 and TRBJ2-7, with D hard to call. The V end lost 4 bases, the J end lost 3 bases, and 7 bases lay between the germline ends. Germline loops: CDR1 LGHNA, CDR2 YSLEER. The CDR3 extends over 12 amino acids. The chain's CDR3 is CASSPPDYEQYF. CDR3 bases: TGCGCCAGCAGCCCCCCCGACTACGAGCAGTACTTC.